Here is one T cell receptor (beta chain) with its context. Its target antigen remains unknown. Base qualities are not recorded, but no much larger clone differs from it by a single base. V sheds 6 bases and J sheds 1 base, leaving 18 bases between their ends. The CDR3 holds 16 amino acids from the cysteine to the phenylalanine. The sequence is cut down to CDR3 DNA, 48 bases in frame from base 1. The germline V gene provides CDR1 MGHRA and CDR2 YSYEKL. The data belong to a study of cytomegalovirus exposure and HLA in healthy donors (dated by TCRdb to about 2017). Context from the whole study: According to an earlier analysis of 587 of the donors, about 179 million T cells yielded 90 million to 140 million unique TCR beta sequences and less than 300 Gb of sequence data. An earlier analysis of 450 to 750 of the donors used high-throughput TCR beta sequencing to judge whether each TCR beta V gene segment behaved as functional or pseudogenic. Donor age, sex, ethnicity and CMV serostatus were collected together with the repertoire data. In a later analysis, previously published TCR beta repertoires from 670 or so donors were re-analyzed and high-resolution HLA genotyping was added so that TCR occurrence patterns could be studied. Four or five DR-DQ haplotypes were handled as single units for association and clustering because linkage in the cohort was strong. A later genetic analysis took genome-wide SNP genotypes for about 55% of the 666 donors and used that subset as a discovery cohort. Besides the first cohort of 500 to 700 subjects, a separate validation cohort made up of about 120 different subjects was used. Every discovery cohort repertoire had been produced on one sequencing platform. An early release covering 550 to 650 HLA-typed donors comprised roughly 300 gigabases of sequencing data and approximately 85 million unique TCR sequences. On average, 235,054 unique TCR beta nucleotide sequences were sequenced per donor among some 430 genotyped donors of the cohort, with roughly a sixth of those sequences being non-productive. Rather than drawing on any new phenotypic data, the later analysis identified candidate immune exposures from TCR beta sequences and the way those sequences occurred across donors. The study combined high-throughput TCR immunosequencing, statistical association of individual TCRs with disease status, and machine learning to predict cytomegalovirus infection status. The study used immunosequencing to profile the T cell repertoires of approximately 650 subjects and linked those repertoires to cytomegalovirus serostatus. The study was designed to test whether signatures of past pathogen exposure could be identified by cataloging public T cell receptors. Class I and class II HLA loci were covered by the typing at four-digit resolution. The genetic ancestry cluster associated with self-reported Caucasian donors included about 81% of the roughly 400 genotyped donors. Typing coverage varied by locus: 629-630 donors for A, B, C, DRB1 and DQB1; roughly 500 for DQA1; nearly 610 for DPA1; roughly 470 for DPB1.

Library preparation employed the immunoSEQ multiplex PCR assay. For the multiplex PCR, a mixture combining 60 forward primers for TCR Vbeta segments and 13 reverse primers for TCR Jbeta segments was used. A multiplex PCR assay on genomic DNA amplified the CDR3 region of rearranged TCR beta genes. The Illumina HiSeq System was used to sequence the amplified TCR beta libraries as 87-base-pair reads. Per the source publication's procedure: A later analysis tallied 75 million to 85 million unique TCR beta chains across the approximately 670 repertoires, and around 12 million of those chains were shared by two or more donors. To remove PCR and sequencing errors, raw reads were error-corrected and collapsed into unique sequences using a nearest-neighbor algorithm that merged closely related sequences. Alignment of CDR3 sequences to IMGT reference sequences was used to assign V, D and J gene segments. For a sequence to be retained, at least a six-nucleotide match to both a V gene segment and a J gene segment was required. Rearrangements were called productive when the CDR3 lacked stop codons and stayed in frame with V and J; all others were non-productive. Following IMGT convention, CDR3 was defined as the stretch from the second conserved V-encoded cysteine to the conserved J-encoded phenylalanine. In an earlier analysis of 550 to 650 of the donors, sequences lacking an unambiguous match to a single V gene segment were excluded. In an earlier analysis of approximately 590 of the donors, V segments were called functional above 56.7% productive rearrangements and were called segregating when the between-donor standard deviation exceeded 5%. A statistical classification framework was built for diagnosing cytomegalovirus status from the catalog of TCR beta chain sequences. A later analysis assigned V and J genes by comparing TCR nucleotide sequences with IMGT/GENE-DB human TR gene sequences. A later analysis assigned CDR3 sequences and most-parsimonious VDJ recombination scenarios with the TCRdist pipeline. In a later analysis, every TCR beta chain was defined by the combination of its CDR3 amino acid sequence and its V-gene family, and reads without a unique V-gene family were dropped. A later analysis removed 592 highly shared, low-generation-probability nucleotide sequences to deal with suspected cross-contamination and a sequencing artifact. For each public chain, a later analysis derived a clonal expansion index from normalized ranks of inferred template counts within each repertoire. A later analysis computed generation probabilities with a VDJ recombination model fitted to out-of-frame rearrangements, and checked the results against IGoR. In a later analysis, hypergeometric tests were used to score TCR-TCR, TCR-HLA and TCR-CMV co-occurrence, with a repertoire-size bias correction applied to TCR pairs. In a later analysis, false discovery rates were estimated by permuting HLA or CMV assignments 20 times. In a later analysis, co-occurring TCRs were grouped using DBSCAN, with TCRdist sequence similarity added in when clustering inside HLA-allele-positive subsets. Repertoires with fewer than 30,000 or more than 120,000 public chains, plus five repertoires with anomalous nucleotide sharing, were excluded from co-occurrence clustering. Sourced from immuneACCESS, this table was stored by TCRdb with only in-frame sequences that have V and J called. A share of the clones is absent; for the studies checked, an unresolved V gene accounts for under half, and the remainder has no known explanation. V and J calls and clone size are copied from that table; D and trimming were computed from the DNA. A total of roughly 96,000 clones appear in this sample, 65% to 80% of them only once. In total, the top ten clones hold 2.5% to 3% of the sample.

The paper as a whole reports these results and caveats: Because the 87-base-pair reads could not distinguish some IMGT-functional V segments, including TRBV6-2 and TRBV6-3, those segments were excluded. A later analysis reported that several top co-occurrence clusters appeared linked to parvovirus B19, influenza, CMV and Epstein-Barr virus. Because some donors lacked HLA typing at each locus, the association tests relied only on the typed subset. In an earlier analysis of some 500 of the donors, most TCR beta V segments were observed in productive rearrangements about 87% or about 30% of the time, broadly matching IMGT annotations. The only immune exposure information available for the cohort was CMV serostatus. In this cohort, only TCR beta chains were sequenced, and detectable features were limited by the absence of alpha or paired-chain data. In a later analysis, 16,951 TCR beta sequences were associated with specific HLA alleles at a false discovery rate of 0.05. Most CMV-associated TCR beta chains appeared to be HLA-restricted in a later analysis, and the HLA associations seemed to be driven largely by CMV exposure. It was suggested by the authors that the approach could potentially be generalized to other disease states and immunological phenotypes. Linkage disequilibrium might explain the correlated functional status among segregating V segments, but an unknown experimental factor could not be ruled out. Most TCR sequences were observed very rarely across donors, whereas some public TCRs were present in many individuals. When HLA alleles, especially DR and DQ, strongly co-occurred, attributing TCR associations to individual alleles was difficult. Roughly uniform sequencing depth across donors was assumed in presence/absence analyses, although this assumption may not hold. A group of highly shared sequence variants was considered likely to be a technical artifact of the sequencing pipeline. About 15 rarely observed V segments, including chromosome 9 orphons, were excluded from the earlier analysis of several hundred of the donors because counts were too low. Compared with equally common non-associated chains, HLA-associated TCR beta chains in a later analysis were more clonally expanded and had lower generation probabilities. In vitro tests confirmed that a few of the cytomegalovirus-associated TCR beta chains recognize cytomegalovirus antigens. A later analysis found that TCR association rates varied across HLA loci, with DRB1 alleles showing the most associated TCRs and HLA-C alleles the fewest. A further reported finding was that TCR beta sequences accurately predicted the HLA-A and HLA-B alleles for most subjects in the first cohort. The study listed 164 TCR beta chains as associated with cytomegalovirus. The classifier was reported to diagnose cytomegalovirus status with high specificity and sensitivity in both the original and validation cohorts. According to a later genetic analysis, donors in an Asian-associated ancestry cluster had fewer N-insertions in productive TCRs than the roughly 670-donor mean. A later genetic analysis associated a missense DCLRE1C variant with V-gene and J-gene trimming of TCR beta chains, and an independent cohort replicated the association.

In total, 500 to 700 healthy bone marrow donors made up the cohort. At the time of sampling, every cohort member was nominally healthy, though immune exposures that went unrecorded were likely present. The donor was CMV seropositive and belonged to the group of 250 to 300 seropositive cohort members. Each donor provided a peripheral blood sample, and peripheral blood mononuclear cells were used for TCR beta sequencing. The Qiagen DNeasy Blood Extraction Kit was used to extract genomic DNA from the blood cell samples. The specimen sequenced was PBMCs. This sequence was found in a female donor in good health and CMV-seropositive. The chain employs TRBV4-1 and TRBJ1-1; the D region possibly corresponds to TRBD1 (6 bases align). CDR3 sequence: CASRRGGRQQNTEAFF. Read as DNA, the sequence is TGCGCCAGCAGACGAGGGGGTCGGCAACAGAACACTGAAGCTTTCTTT.